Shown below are 17 T cell receptor beta chains from a single sample sequenced in a study of identical twins. TCRdb recomputed calls from the 5' RACE reads with MiXCR, one row per CDR3 protein. Here the sample spans about 530,000 distinct CDR3 sequences, roughly 15% being singletons. The sample also formed part of further work on yellow fever vaccine responses in identical twins.

Sequencing used CD4+ T cells sorted from blood. The source of these receptors is a woman aged 18-29 years in good health.

The chain combines TRBV20-1 with TRBJ2-3; D unresolved. V dropped 2 bases and J dropped 6 bases, with 6 bases sitting between them. Germline loops: CDR1 DFQATT, CDR2 SNEGSKA (reference sequence). The CDR3 spans 11 residues. CDR3 loop: CSARRMDTQYF. For the CDR3, the DNA is TGCAGTGCTAGACGGATGGATACGCAGTATTTT.

The V call is TRBV12-3 or TRBV12-4, the J call TRBJ2-2, with 15 bases identical to TRBD2. There are 18 residues in the CDR3. J gave up 3 bases and V 7 bases, and 9 bases lay outside the gene matches. CDR3 in DNA: TGTGCCAGCACCCTGGGACTAGCGGGAGGTCGGGACACCGGGGAGCTGTTTTTT. This codes for CASTLGLAGGRDTGELFF.

Many counts were recorded for this clonotype. V usage is TRBV2 and J usage is TRBJ2-1, with 9 bases matching TRBD2. This CDR3 has 13 residues. V dropped 7 bases and J dropped 8; count of bases not matched to a gene: 6. CDR1 is SNHLY and CDR2 is FYNNEI in the germline V gene. CDR3 coding DNA: TGTGCCAGCAAGGGGGTAGCGGGAGATGAGCAGTTCTTC. As protein: CASKGVAGDEQFF.

CDR3 residues: CASSEAPGVDNNEQFF. The CDR3 DNA reads as TGTGCCAGCAGTGAAGCTCCGGGAGTAGATAACAATGAGCAGTTCTTC. The chain joins TRBV2 to TRBJ2-1, with D possibly being TRBD2 (6 bases). V shed 0 bases and J shed 5 bases, with 14 bases lying between them. This CDR3 is built from 16 residues. The germline CDR1 and CDR2 sequences are SNHLY and FYNNEI. Supplemented by reference TRBV2 and TRBJ2-1, the full variable domain reads EPEVTQTPSHQVTQMGQEVILRCVPISNHLYFYWYRQILGQKVEFLVSFYNNEISEKSEIFDDQFSVERPDGSNFTLKIRSTKLEDSAMYFCASSEAPGVDNNEQFFGPGTRLTVL.

This rearrangement joins TRBV7-9 to TRBJ1-1, with D possibly being TRBD1 (6 bases). The CDR3 totals 14 residues. V gave up 5 bases and J gave up 1 base, with 11 bases separating them. The V gene's germline CDR1 is SEHNR and CDR2 FQNEAQ (reference sequence). CDR3 in amino acids: CASSAETGNTEAFF. The CDR3 DNA sequence: TGTGCCAGCAGCGCAGAGACAGGGAACACTGAAGCTTTCTTT.

There are many counts of this clonotype. The rearrangement uses TRBV20-1 and TRBJ1-1; D is ambiguous. The CDR3 sequence is 11 residues long. With 7 bases removed from V and 1 base from J, the gap between germline ends came to 7 bases. The germline V gene encodes CDR1 DFQATT and CDR2 SNEGSKA (reference sequence). Here the CDR3 reads CSGGGNTEAFF. Written as DNA, the CDR3 is TGCAGTGGGGGTGGGAACACTGAAGCTTTCTTT.

This clonotype was picked up a small number of times. The chain is built from TRBV28 and TRBJ1-4, with TRBD1 matching over 8 bases. The junction had 6 bases not matched to a gene; V was cut back by 4 bases and J by 8 bases. The germline gives CDR1 MDHEN, CDR2 SYDVKM. This CDR3 has 14 amino acids. CDR3 sequence reads: CASSSDRGEEKLFF. CDR3 nucleotides: TGTGCCAGCAGTTCTGACAGGGGTGAGGAAAAACTGTTTTTT.

V is TRBV28 and J is TRBJ2-7, with D perhaps matching TRBD2 (6 bases). The CDR3 covers 16 residues. V lost 5 bases to trimming and J lost 4 bases, with 21 bases between them. Per germline, CDR1 MDHEN and CDR2 SYDVKM. CDR3 DNA sequence: TGTGCCAGCAGTCCCGCGGGACCGGTATCCGTATACGAGCAGTACGTC. Translated, it gives CASSPAGPVSVYEQYV.

The rearrangement links TRBV10-3 to TRBJ2-6; 7 bases are shared with TRBD2. Germline loops: CDR1 ENHRY, CDR2 SYGVKD. This CDR3 has 18 residues. Losses at the gene ends were 10 bases for V and 4 bases for J; bases not matched to a gene: 19. CDR3 in DNA: TGTGCCACGGGGGGTCCCAGGACGTCTCCAGCAGGGGCCAACGTCCTGACTTTC. This codes for CATGGPRTSPAGANVLTF.

The V and J genes are TRBV28 and TRBJ2-7; TRBD2 is a possible D gene (5 bases). Deletions cut 2 bases from V and 2 bases from J, with 19 bases between. The CDR3 is 17 residues long. Germline V gene data show CDR1 as MDHEN and CDR2 as SYDVKM. The CDR3 region has the DNA TGTGCCAGCAGTTTACAGACTACGGGAACTATTCCCTACGAGCAGTACTTC. Its translation is CASSLQTTGTIPYEQYF. Full variable domain (remainder filled in from reference TRBV28 and TRBJ2-7): DVKVTQSSRYLVKRTGEKVFLECVQDMDHENMFWYRQDPGLGLRLIYFSYDVKMKEKGDIPEGYSVSREKKERFSLILESASTNQTSMYLCASSLQTTGTIPYEQYFGPGTRLTVT.

The CDR3 protein is CASSLTLAGGPHEQYF. CDR3 DNA sequence: TGTGCCAGCAGCTTAACCCTAGCGGGAGGACCCCACGAGCAGTACTTC. The J gene is TRBJ2-7, the V gene TRBV7-3; 11 positions match TRBD2. CDR1 SGHTA and CDR2 FQGTGA come from the germline V gene. The CDR3 totals 16 residues. With 0 bases clipped from V and 5 bases from J, the junction kept 6 bases outside the gene matches. Together with reference TRBV7-3 and TRBJ2-7, the CDR3 gives the full variable domain: GAGVSQTPSNKVTEKGKYVELRCDPISGHTALYWYRQSLGQGPEFLIYFQGTGAADDSGLPNDRFFAVRPEGSVSTLKIQRTERGDSAVYLCASSLTLAGGPHEQYFGPGTRLTVT.

This clonotype was detected a few times. The V call is TRBV12-3 or TRBV12-4, the J call TRBJ1-5, with D possibly being TRBD1 (6 bases). Trimming shortened V by 3 bases and J by 6 bases, and 9 bases separated the two germline ends. The CDR3 covers 13 residues. The CDR3, as DNA: TGTGCCAGCAGTTTGAGGGGGTCTCAGCCCCAGCATTTT. Translating gives CASSLRGSQPQHF.

The genes are TRBV14 and TRBJ2-5; no firm D call. Trimming left V 8 bases short and J 0 bases short, with 13 bases between. The length of the CDR3 is 14 residues. Germline CDR1 SGHDN, CDR2 FVKESK. CDR3 loop: CASSDWSHQETQYF. The CDR3 nucleotides are TGTGCCAGCTCCGACTGGTCCCACCAAGAGACCCAGTACTTC.

The rearrangement uses TRBV15 and TRBJ2-2; D is ambiguous. The CDR3 extends over 15 amino acids. V gave up 1 base and J gave up 0 bases, with 6 bases separating them. The germline CDR1 and CDR2 sequences are LNHNV and YYDKDF (reference sequence). The CDR3 DNA reads as TGTGCCACCAGCAGAGGTCATTCGAACACCGGGGAGCTGTTTTTT. Translated: CATSRGHSNTGELFF.

V is TRBV28 and J is TRBJ2-1, with 8 positions matching TRBD1. CDR1 and CDR2 (germline): MDHEN, SYDVKM. Germline trimming cut 7 bases from V and 9 bases from J; bases unmatched to any gene: 2. The CDR3 extends over 11 amino acids. CDR3: CASTGGSEQFF. CDR3 sequence (DNA): TGTGCCAGCACAGGGGGCAGTGAGCAGTTCTTC. The entire variable domain, with the rest obtained from reference TRBV28 and TRBJ2-1, is as follows: DVKVTQSSRYLVKRTGEKVFLECVQDMDHENMFWYRQDPGLGLRLIYFSYDVKMKEKGDIPEGYSVSREKKERFSLILESASTNQTSMYLCASTGGSEQFFGPGTRLTVL.

In its sample, this clonotype was seen a few times. The gene calls are TRBV3-1 and TRBJ2-5, with unresolved D. V lost 4 bases and J lost 9, with 15 bases in between. The CDR3 loop spans 13 amino acids. Germline V gene lookup returns CDR1 LGHDT and CDR2 YNNKEL (reference sequence). The CDR3 DNA sequence: TGTGCCAGCAGCCCGACCAATACCTTGTCCCAGTACTTC. Translation gives CASSPTNTLSQYF.

The genes are TRBV20-1 and TRBJ2-1; 9 bases agree with TRBD2. Trimming cost V 4 bases and J 7 bases; bases outside gene matches: 23. Looked up from germline, CDR1 is DFQATT and CDR2 is SNEGSKA (reference sequence). CDR3 length: 19 residues. The CDR3 protein is CSATVGSGSWAQSLNEQFF. CDR3 nucleotides: TGCAGTGCTACCGTGGGTAGCGGGAGTTGGGCCCAGAGTTTGAATGAGCAGTTCTTC.